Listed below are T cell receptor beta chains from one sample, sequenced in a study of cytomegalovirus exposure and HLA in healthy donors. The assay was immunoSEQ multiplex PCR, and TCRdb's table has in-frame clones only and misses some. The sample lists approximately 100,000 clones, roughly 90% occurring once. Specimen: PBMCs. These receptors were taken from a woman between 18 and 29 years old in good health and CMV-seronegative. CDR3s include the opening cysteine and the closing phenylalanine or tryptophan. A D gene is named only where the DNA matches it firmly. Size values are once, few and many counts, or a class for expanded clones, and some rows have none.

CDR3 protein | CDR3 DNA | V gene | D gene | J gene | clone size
CASSSGTGVSEAFF | TGTGCCAGCAGCTCCGGGACAGGGGTATCTGAAGCTTTCTTT | TRBV27 | TRBD1 | TRBJ1-1 | -
CASSQWGGYEQYF | TGTGCCAGCAGCCAATGGGGGGGCTACGAGCAGTACTTC | TRBV14 | TRBD2 | TRBJ2-7 | -
CASSVTGTGLPEQYF | TGTGCCAGCAGTGTGACAGGGACAGGACTTCCCGAGCAGTACTTC | TRBV2 | TRBD1 | TRBJ2-7 | once
CASSLVPPSTGYGYGYTF | TGTGCCAGCAGCTTAGTCCCTCCCTCTACAGGGTACGGCTATGGCTACACCTTC | TRBV7-2 | - | TRBJ1-2 | once
CASSPGTVPYNEQFF | TGTGCCAGCAGCCCCGGGACAGTACCTTACAATGAGCAGTTCTTC | TRBV14 | TRBD1 | TRBJ2-1 | -
CASSNGGYEQYF | TGTGCCAGTAGTAACGGGGGATACGAGCAGTACTTC | TRBV19 | - | TRBJ2-7 | -
CASSFGPSGQAQFF | TGTGCCAGCAGCTTTGGCCCTTCGGGACAGGCTCAGTTCTTC | TRBV11-3 | TRBD1 | TRBJ2-1 | -
CASSPGLAVSYNEQFF | TGTGCCAGCAGCCCCGGGCTAGCGGTTTCCTACAATGAGCAGTTCTTC | TRBV4-2 | TRBD2 | TRBJ2-1 | few
CSATVYNEQFF | TGCAGTGCTACGGTCTACAATGAGCAGTTCTTC | TRBV20-1 | - | TRBJ2-1 | -
CASSYSGLSNSPLHF | TGTGCCAGCAGTTACTCGGGACTGTCTAATTCACCCCTCCACTTT | TRBV6-5 | - | TRBJ1-6 | few
CASGRQGNTEAFF | TGTGCCAGCGGACGACAGGGAAACACTGAAGCTTTCTTT | TRBV27 | TRBD1 | TRBJ1-1 | once
CASSPATGIGYTF | TGTGCCAGTTCCCCCGCGACAGGGATCGGCTACACCTTC | TRBV11-1 | TRBD1 | TRBJ1-2 | few
CASSLAGGAGELFF | TGTGCCAGCAGCCTAGCGGGAGGGGCCGGGGAGCTGTTTTTT | TRBV27 | TRBD2 | TRBJ2-2 | -
CASRWTGVLQETQYF | TGTGCCAGCAGGTGGACAGGGGTTCTCCAAGAGACCCAGTACTTC | TRBV7-2 | TRBD1 | TRBJ2-5 | -
CASSASGNQETQYF | TGTGCCAGCAGTGCTAGCGGGAACCAAGAGACCCAGTACTTC | TRBV6-1 | TRBD2 | TRBJ2-5 | -
CASLDGGRGTEAFF | TGTGCCAGCCTAGACGGGGGGCGCGGAACTGAAGCTTTCTTT | TRBV19 | - | TRBJ1-1 | -
CASSPGIVGGDEQFF | TGTGCCAGCTCACCCGGCATAGTAGGGGGGGATGAGCAGTTCTTC | TRBV18 | - | TRBJ2-1 | -
CASSLGDSSGANVLTF | TGTGCCAGCAGCTTAGGGGACAGCTCTGGGGCCAACGTCCTGACTTTC | TRBV11-2 | TRBD1 | TRBJ2-6 | -
CSVVATNEKLFF | TGCAGCGTTGTCGCAACTAATGAAAAACTGTTTTTT | TRBV29-1 | - | TRBJ1-4 | -
CASSISTAEFHF | TGTGCCAGTAGTATCTCGACGGCGGAATTCCACTTT | TRBV19 | - | TRBJ1-6 | -
CASSQGTGSQPQHF | TGTGCCAGCAGCCAAGGTACAGGGAGTCAGCCCCAGCATTTT | TRBV7-9 | - | TRBJ1-5 | once
CASVQGYRTDTQYF | TGTGCCAGTGTACAGGGTTATCGGACAGATACGCAGTATTTT | TRBV28 | - | TRBJ2-3 | -
CASSLEAATGELFF | TGTGCCAGCAGCTTAGAGGCGGCAACCGGGGAGCTGTTTTTT | TRBV7-9 | - | TRBJ2-2 | -
CASSLSSGPGEQFF | TGTGCCAGCAGCTTATCTTCAGGGCCGGGTGAGCAGTTCTTC | TRBV7-3 | - | TRBJ2-1 | -
CASSQPGRDTLSYEQYF | TGCGCCAGCAGCCAACCAGGGAGGGACACCCTCTCCTACGAGCAGTACTTC | TRBV4-3 | - | TRBJ2-7 | -
CASSVFGGTGTHEQFF | TGTGCCAGCAGCGTCTTCGGGGGGACAGGTACGCATGAGCAGTTCTTC | TRBV21-1 | - | TRBJ2-1 | once
CASSPLRRNYGYTF | TGTGCCAGCAGCCCCCTTAGGCGGAACTATGGCTACACCTTC | TRBV7-2 | - | TRBJ1-2 | -
CASSSLLSGRYNEQFF | TGTGCCAGCAGCAGTCTCCTCAGCGGGAGGTACAATGAGCAGTTCTTC | TRBV27 | TRBD2 | TRBJ2-1 | -
CASSYGSGDTDTQYF | TGTGCCAGCAGTTACGGTAGCGGGGACACAGATACGCAGTATTTT | TRBV6-5 | TRBD2 | TRBJ2-3 | -
CASSLRDRNSPLHF | TGTGCCAGCAGCCTCCGGGACAGGAATTCACCCCTCCACTTT | TRBV5-6 | TRBD1 | TRBJ1-6 | -
CAIGTEAYEQYF | TGTGCCATCGGGACTGAAGCCTACGAGCAGTACTTC | TRBV2 | - | TRBJ2-7 | -
CASSQGPGQGSAVAQPQHF | TGCGCCAGCAGCCAAGGCCCGGGACAGGGGTCGGCGGTCGCTCAGCCCCAGCATTTT | TRBV4-1 | TRBD1 | TRBJ1-5 | once
CASGLVPGRKGTGELFF | TGTGCTAGTGGTTTGGTACCGGGGAGGAAGGGCACCGGGGAGCTGTTTTTT | TRBV12-5 | - | TRBJ2-2 | once
CASSLEWEGYTF | TGTGCCAGCAGCTTAGAGTGGGAGGGCTACACCTTC | TRBV7-8 | - | TRBJ1-2 | -
CASSGGLSEQFF | TGTGCCAGCAGTGGAGGGCTTAGTGAGCAGTTCTTC | TRBV2 | - | TRBJ2-1 | few
CASSVGGETQYF | TGTGCCAGCAGCGTAGGAGGAGAGACCCAGTACTTC | TRBV9 | - | TRBJ2-5 | -
CASSLVAGGLISGANVLTF | TGTGCCAGCAGCTTAGTAGCAGGGGGCTTGATTTCTGGGGCCAACGTCCTGACTTTC | TRBV7-2 | TRBD1 | TRBJ2-6 | -
CATSKAGMDQETQYF | TGTGCCACCAGCAAAGCAGGGATGGATCAAGAGACCCAGTACTTC | TRBV15 | - | TRBJ2-5 | -
CASSPQGGTDTQYF | TGTGCCAGCTCACCACAGGGAGGCACAGATACGCAGTATTTT | TRBV18 | - | TRBJ2-3 | -
CASSVRDRGPTTDTEAFF | TGTGCCAGCAGTGTCCGGGACAGGGGACCAACGACGGACACTGAAGCTTTCTTT | TRBV2 | TRBD1 | TRBJ1-1 | -
CASSMPAGGQETQYF | TGTGCCAGTAGTATGCCAGCGGGGGGACAAGAGACCCAGTACTTC | TRBV19 | TRBD2 | TRBJ2-5 | once
CASSQESLAGRTDTQYF | TGCGCCAGCAGCCAAGAAAGTTTAGCGGGGCGCACAGATACGCAGTATTTT | TRBV4-3 | TRBD2 | TRBJ2-3 | -
CASSARSGEGYNEQFF | TGTGCCAGCAGCGCTAGGTCAGGGGAGGGGTACAATGAGCAGTTCTTC | TRBV9 | - | TRBJ2-1 | -
CASRRQGGRVEKLFF | TGTGCCAGCAGACGTCAAGGGGGGAGGGTGGAAAAACTGTTTTTT | TRBV28 | - | TRBJ1-4 | -
CASSGGDRGSEQYF | TGTGCCAGCAGCGGAGGGGACAGGGGGAGCGAGCAGTACTTC | TRBV6-6 | TRBD1 | TRBJ2-7 | -
CASRGTGATNEKLFF | TGCGCCAGCAGGGGGACAGGAGCAACTAATGAAAAACTGTTTTTT | TRBV5-1 | TRBD1 | TRBJ1-4 | -
CASSQEGAGLQETQYF | TGCGCCAGCAGCCAAGAAGGAGCGGGACTCCAAGAGACCCAGTACTTC | TRBV4-1 | TRBD2 | TRBJ2-5 | -
CASRKTSGAYEQYF | TGTGCCAGCAGAAAGACTAGCGGGGCGTACGAGCAGTACTTC | TRBV11-1 | TRBD2 | TRBJ2-7 | -
CASRGVGSTEAFF | TGTGCCAGCCGTGGAGTGGGTTCTACTGAAGCTTTCTTT | TRBV7-2 | - | TRBJ1-1 | -
CASSPELPRFGHTQYF | TGTGCCAGCAGCCCGGAGCTACCCCGTTTTGGTCATACGCAGTATTTT | TRBV7-2 | - | TRBJ2-3 | -
CASSHRDRPYEQYF | TGTGCCAGCTCCCACCGGGACAGGCCCTACGAGCAGTACTTC | TRBV18 | TRBD1 | TRBJ2-7 | -
CASSPVGSRTDTQYF | TGTGCCAGCAGCCCCGTCGGGAGCCGCACAGATACGCAGTATTTT | TRBV5-5 | - | TRBJ2-3 | -
CASSGAPGQGDNEQFF | TGTGCCAGCAGCGGGGCACCGGGACAGGGAGACAATGAGCAGTTCTTC | TRBV5-4 | TRBD1 | TRBJ2-1 | -
CASSVVGVEGTQYF | TGTGCCAGCAGCGTAGTCGGGGTAGAAGGGACCCAGTACTTC | TRBV9 | - | TRBJ2-5 | -
CASRKMELTAYEQYF | TGTGCCAGCAGAAAAATGGAACTCACAGCCTACGAGCAGTACTTC | TRBV5-4 | - | TRBJ2-7 | many